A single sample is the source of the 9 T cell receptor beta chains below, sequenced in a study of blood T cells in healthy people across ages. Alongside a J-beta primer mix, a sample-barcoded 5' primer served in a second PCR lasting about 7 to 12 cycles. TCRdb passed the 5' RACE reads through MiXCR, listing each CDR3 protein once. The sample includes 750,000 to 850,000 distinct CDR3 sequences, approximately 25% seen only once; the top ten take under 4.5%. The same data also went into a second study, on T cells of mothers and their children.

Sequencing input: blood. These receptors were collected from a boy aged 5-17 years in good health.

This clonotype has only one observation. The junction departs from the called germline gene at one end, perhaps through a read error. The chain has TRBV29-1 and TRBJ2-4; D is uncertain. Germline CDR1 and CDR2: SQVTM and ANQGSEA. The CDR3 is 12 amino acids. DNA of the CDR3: TGCAGCGTTGAAGACCCCAAAAACATTCAGTGCTTC. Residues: CSVEDPKNIQCF.

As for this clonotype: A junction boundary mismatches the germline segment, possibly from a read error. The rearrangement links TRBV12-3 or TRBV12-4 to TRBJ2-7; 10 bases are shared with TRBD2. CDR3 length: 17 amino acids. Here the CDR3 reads CANSLALSTSGVDEQYF. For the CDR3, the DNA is TGTGCCAACAGTTTAGCGTTGAGTACTAGCGGGGTCGACGAGCAGTACTTC.

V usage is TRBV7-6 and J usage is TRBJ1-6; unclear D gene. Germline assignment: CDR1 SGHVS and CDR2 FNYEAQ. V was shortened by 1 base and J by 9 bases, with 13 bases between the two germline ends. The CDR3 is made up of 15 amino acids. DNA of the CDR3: TGTGCCAGCAGCTTAGTACAGCGAGGTTCTTCACCCCTCCACTTT. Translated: CASSLVQRGSSPLHF.

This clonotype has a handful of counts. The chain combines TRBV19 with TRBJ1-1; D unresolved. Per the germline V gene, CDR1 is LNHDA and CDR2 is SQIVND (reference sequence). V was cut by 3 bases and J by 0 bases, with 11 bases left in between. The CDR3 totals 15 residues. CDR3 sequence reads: CASSMREVMNTEAFF. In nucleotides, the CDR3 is TGTGCCAGTAGTATGCGGGAAGTAATGAACACTGAAGCTTTCTTT.

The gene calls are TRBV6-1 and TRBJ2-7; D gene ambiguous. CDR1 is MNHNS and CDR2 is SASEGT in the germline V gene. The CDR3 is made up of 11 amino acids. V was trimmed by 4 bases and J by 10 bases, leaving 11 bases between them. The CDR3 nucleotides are TGTGCCAGCAGTGCGACGGTGCGCCAGTACTTC. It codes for CASSATVRQYF.

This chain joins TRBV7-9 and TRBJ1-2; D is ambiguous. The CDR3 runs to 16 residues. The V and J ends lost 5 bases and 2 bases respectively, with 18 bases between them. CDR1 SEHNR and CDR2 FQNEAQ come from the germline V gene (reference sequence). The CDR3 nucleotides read TGTGCCAGCAGCCAAACTTGGAGTGAGATCAACTATGGCTACACCTTC. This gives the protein CASSQTWSEINYGYTF.

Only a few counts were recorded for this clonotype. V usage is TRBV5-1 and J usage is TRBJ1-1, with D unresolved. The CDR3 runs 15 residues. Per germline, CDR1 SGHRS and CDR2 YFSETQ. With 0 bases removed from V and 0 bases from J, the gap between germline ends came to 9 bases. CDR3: CASSLDLGMNTEAFF. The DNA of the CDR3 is TGCGCCAGCAGCTTGGATCTGGGGATGAACACTGAAGCTTTCTTT.

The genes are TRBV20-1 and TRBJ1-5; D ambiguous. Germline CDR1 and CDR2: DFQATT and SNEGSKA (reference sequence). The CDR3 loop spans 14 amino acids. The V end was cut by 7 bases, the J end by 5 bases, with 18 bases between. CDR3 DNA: TGCAGTGTCTCCCGAGCGGACGGATATCAGCCCCAGCATTTT. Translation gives CSVSRADGYQPQHF.

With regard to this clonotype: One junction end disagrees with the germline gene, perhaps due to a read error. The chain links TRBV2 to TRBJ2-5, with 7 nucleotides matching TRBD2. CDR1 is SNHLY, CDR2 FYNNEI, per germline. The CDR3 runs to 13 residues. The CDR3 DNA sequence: TGTGCCAGCAGTGATAATCTCCCCGGGGAGGGAGTCTTC. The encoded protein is CASSDNLPGEGVF.